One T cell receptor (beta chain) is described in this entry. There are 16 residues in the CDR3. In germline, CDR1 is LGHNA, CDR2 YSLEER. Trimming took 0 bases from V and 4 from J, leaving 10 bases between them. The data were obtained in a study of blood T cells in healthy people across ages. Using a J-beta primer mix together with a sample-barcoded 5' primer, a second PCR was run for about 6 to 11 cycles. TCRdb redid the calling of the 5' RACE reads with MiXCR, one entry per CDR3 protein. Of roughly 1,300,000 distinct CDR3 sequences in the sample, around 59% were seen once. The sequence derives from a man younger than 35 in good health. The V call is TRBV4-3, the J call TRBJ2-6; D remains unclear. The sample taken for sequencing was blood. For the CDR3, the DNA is TGCGCCAGCAGCCAAGAACGGCAAACCGGGGCCAACGTCCTGACTTTC. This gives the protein CASSQERQTGANVLTF.